This T cell receptor (beta chain) derives from a study of T cell responses to AZD1222 COVID-19 vaccine. This CDR3 has 15 amino acids. V was shortened by 2 bases and J by 2 bases, with 12 bases between the two germline ends. Germline values: CDR1 SGHTA, CDR2 FQGNSA. TCRdb keeps only in-frame clones here, not all; method: immunoSEQ multiplex PCR. The sample contains about 190,000 clones, 80% to 90% of which appear only once. The chain is built from TRBV7-2 and TRBJ1-1, with unresolved D. This receptor was obtained from an adult in good health. This specimen consisted of peripheral blood, obtained on day 0 of AZD1222 vaccination. The CDR3 loop reads CASSLQMRANTEAFF. CDR3 nucleotide sequence: TGTGCCAGCAGCTTACAAATGCGAGCAAACACTGAAGCTTTCTTT.